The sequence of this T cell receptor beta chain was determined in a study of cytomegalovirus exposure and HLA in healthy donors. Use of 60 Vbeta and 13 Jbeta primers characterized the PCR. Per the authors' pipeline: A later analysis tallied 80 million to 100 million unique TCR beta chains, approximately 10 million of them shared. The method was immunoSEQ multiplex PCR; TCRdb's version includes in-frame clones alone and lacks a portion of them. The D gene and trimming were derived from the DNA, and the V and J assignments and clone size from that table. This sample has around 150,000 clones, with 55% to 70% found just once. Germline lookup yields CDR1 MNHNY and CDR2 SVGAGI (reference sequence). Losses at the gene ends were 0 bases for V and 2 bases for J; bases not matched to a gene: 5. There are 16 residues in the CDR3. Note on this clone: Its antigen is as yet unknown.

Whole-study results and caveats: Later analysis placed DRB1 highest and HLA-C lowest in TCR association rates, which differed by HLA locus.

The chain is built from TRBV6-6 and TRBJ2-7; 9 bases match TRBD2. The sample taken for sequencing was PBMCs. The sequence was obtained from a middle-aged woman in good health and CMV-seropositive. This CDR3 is CASSYSGSGSPYEQYF. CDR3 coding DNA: TGTGCCAGCAGTTACTCGGGTAGCGGGAGCCCCTACGAGCAGTACTTC.